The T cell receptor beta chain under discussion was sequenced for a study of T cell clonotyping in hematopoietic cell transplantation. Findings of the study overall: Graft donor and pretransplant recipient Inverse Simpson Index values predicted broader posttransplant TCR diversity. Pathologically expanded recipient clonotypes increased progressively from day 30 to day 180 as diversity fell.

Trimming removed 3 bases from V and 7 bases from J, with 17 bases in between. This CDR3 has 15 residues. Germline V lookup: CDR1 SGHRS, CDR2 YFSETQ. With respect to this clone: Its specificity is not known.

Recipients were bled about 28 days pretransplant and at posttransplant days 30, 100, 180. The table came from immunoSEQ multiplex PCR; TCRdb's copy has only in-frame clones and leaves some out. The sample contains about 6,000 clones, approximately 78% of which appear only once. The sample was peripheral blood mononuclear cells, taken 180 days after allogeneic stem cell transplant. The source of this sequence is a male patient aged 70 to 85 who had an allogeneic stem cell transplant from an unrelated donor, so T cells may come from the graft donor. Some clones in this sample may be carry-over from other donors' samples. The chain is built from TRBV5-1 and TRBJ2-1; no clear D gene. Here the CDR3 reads CASSSYDLLENEQFF. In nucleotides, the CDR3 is TGCGCCAGCAGCTCGTACGACCTGTTAGAGAATGAGCAGTTCTTC.